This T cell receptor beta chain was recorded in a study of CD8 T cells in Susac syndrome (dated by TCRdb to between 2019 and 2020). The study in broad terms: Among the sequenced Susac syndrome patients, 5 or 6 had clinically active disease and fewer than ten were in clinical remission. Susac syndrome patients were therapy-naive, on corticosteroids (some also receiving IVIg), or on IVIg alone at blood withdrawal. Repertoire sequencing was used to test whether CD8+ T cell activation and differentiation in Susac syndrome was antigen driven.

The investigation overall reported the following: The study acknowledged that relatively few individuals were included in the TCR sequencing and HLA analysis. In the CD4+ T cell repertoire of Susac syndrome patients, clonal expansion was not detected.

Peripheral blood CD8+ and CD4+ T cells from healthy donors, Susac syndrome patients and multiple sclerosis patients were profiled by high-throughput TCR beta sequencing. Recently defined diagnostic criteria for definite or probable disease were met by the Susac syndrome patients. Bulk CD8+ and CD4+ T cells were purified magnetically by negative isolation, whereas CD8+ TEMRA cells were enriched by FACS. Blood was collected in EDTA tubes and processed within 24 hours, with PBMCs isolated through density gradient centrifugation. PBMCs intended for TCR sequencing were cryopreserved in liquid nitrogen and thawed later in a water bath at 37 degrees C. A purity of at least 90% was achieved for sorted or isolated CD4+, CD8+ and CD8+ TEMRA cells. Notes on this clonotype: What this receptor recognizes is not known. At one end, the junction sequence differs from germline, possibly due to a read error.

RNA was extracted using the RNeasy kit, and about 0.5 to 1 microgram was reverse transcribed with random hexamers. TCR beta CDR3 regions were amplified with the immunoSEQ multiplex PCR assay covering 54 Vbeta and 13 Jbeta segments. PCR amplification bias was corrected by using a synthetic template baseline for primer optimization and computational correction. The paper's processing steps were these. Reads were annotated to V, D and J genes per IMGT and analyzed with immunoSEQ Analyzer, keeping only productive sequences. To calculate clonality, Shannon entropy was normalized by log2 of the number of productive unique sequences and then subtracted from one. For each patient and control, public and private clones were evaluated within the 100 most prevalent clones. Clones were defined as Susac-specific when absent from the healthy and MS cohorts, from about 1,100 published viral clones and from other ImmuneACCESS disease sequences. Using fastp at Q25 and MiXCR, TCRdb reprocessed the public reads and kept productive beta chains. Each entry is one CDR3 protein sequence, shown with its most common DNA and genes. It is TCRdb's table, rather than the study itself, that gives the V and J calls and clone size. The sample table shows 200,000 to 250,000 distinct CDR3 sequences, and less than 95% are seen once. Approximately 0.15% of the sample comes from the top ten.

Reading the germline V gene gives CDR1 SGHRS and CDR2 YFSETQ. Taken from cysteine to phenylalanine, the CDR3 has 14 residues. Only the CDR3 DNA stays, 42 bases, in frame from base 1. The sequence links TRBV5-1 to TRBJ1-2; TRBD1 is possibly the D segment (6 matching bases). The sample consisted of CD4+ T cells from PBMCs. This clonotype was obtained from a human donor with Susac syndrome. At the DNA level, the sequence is TGCGCCAGCAGGTTGGACAGAGAAGATGTCCGCTACACCTTC. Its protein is CASRLDREDVRYTF. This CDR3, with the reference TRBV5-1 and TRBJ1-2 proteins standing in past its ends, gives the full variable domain KAGVTQTPRYLIKTRGQQVTLSCSPISGHRSVSWYQQTPGQGLQFLFEYFSETQRNKGNFPGRFSGRQFSNSRSEMNVSTLELGDSALYLCASRLDREDVRYTFGSGTRLTVV.